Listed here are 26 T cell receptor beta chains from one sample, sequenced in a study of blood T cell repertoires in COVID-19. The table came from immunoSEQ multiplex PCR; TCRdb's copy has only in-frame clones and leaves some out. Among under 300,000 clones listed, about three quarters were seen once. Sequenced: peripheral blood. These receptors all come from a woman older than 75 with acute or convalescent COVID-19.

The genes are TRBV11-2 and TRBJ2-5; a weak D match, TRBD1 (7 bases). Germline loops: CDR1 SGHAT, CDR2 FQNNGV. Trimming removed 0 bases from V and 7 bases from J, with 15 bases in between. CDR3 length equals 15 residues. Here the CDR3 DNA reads TGTGCCAGCAGCTTAGACAGGGGGGAATGGGGGACCCAGTACTTC. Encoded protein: CASSLDRGEWGTQYF.

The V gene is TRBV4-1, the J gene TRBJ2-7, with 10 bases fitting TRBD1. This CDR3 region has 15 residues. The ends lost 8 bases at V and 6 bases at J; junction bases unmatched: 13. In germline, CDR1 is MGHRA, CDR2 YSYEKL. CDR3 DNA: TGCGCCAGCCGACGAGAGGGGACAGGGGCGGGCGAGCAGTACTTC. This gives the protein CASRREGTGAGEQYF.

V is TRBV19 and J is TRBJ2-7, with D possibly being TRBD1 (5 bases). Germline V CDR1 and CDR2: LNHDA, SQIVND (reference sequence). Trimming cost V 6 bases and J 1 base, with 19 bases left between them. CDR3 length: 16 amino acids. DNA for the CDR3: TGTGCCAGTAGCATAAGGGGATCCGGGTTTTCCTACGAGCAGTACTTC. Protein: CASSIRGSGFSYEQYF.

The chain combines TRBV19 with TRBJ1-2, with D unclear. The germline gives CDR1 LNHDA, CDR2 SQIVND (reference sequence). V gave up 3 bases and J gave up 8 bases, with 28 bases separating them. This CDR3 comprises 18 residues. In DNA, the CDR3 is TGTGCCAGTAGTATCATGGGGTCCCGTCGGGGATCTCTCATGGGCTACACCTTC. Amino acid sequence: CASSIMGSRRGSLMGYTF. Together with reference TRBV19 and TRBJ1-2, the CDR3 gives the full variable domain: DGGITQSPKYLFRKEGQNVTLSCEQNLNHDAMYWYRQDPGQGLRLIYYSQIVNDFQKGDIAEGYSVSREKKESFPLTVTSAQKNPTAFYLCASSIMGSRRGSLMGYTFGSGTRLTVV.

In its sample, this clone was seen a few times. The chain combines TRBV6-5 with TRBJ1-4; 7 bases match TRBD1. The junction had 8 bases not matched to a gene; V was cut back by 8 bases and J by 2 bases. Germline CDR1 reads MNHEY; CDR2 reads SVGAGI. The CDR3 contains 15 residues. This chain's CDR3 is CASGLQGSTNEKLFF. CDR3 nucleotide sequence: TGTGCCAGCGGATTACAGGGGAGTACTAATGAAAAACTGTTTTTT.

This CDR3 is CASSQRGAGGNTIYF. In nucleotides, the CDR3 is TGTGCCAGCAGCCAACGGGGGGCTGGTGGAAACACCATATATTTT. J is TRBJ1-3 and V is TRBV3-1 (or the pseudogene TRBV3-2), with D possibly matching TRBD1 (6 bases). The V end was cut by 2 bases, the J end by 3 bases, with 11 bases between. The CDR3 totals 15 residues. CDR1 is LGHDT, CDR2 YNNKEL, per germline (reference sequence).

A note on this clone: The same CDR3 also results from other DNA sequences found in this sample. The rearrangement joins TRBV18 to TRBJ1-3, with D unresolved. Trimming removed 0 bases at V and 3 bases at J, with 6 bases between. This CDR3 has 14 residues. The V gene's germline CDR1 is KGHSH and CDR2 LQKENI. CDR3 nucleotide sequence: TGTGCCAGCTCACCACCCGGTAATGGAAACACCATATATTTT. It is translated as CASSPPGNGNTIYF.

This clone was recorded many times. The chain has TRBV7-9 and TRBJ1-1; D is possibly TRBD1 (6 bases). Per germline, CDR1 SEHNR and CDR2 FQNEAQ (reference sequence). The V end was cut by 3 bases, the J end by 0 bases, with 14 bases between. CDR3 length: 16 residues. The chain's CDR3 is CASSFRGGLLNTEAFF. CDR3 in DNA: TGTGCCAGCAGCTTCAGGGGCGGACTTTTGAACACTGAAGCTTTCTTT.

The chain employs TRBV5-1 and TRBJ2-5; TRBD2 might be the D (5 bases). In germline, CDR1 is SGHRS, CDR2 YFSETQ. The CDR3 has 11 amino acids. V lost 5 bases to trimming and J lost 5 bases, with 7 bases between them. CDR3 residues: CASREAETQYF. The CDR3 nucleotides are TGCGCCAGCAGGGAGGCGGAGACCCAGTACTTC. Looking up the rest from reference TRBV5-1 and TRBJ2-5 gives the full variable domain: KAGVTQTPRYLIKTRGQQVTLSCSPISGHRSVSWYQQTPGQGLQFLFEYFSETQRNKGNFPGRFSGRQFSNSRSEMNVSTLELGDSALYLCASREAETQYFGPGTRLLVL.

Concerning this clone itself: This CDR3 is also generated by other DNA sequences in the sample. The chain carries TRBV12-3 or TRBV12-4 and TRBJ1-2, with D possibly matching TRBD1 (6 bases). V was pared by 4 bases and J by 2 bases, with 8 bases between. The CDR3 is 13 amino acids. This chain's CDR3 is CASSSQGNYGYTF. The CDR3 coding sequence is TGTGCCAGCAGTTCCCAGGGGAACTATGGCTACACCTTC.

The CDR3 region is CALSRAGGDNEQFF. DNA of the CDR3: TGTGCCCTCTCCCGAGCGGGGGGTGACAATGAGCAGTTCTTC. V and J are TRBV10-3 and TRBJ2-1, with 9 positions matching TRBD2. This CDR3 has 14 residues. After removal of 11 bases from V and 5 bases from J, the junction contained 10 bases not matched to a gene. Germline V gene sequence: CDR1 ENHRY, CDR2 SYGVKD.

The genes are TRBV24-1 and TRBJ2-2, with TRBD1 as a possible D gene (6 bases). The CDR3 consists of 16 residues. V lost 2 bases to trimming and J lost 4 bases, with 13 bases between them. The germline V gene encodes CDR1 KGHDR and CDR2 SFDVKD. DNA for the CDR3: TGTGCCACCAGTGATTCCTGGACAGAATCCACCGGGGAGCTGTTTTTT. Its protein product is CATSDSWTESTGELFF.

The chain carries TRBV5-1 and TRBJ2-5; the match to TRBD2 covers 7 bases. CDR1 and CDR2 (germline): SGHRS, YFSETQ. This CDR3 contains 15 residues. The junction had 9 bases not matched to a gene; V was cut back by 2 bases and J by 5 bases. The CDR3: CASSFAATGGETQYF. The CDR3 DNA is TGCGCCAGCAGCTTCGCCGCGACGGGGGGTGAGACCCAGTACTTC.

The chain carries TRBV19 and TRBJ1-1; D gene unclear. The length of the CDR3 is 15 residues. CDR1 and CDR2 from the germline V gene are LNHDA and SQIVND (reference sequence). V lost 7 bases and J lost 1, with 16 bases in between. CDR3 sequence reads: CASTPMEVANTEAFF. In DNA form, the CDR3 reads TGTGCCAGTACCCCAATGGAAGTAGCGAACACTGAAGCTTTCTTT.

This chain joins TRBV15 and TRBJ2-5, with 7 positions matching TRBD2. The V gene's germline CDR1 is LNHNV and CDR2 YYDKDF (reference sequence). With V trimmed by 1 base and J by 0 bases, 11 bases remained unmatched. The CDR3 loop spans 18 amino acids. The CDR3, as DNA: TGTGCCACCAGCAGAGTATTTGGCGGGGGAGCGTACCAAGAGACCCAGTACTTC. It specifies CATSRVFGGGAYQETQYF.

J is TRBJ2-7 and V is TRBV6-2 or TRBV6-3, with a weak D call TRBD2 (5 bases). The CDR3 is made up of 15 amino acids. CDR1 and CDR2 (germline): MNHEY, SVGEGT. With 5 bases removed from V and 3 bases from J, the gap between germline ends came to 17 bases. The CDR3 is CASSTRGTKNYEQYF. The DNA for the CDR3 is TGTGCCAGCAGTACTCGGGGAACCAAGAACTACGAGCAGTACTTC.

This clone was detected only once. The CDR3 loop reads CASSANRYGYTF. The DNA for the CDR3 is TGTGCCAGCAGCGCTAATAGATATGGCTACACCTTC. The gene calls are TRBV7-2 and TRBJ1-2; no firm D call. The V gene lost 5 bases and the J gene lost 5 bases, with 9 bases spanning the gap. This CDR3 spans 12 amino acids. Germline assignment: CDR1 SGHTA and CDR2 FQGNSA.

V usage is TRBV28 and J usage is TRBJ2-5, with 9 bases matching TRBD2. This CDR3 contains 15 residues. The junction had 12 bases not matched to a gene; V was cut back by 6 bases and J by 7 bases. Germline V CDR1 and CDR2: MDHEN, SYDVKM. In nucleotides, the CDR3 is TGTGCCAGCAGGCCACCGGGACTAGCCTTTGGGACCCAGTACTTC. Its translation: CASRPPGLAFGTQYF.

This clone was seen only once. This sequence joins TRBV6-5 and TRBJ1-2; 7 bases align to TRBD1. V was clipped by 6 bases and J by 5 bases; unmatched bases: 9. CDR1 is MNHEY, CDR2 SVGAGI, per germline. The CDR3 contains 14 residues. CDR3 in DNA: TGTGCCAGCAGCATAGGGGGCTCGGGGTATGGCTACACCTTC. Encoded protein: CASSIGGSGYGYTF.

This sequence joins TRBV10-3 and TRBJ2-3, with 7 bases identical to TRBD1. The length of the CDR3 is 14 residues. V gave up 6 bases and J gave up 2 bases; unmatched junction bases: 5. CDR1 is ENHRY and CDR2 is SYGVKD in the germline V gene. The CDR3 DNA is TGTGCCATCAGGGAGACAGGGACCACAGATACGCAGTATTTT. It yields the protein CAIRETGTTDTQYF.

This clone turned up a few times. The CDR3, as DNA: TGTGCCAGCAGCGGCAGGGGACAGGGGGTGTCTGAAGCTTTCTTT. Residues: CASSGRGQGVSEAFF. The V and J genes are TRBV7-9 and TRBJ1-1; TRBD1 matches at 11 bases. There are 15 residues in the CDR3. The germline V gene encodes CDR1 SEHNR and CDR2 FQNEAQ (reference sequence). V lost 5 bases to trimming and J lost 6 bases; unmatched junction nucleotides: 8.

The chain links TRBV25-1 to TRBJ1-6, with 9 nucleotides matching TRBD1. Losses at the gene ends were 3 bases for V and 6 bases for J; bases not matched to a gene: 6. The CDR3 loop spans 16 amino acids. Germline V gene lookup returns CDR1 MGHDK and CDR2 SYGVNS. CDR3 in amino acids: CASSDPGTGTNSPLHF. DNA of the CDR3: TGTGCCAGCAGTGACCCCGGGACAGGGACTAATTCACCCCTCCACTTT.

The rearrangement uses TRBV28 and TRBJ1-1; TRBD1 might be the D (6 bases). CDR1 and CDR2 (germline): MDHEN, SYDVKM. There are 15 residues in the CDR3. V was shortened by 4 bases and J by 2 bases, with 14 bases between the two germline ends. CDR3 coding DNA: TGTGCCAGCAGTTCCCCCAGGGGCCCAAACACTGAAGCTTTCTTT. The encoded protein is CASSSPRGPNTEAFF.

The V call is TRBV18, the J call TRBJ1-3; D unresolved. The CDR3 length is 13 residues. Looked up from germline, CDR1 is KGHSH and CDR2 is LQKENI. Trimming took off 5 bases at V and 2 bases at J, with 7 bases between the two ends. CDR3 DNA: TGTGCCAGCTCAACCGGGACTGGAAACACCATATATTTT. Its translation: CASSTGTGNTIYF.

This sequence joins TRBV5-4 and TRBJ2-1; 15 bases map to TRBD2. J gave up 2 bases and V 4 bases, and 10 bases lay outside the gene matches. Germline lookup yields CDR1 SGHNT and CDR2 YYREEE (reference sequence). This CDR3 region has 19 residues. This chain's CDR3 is CASSVGRTSGRETYNEQFF. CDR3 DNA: TGTGCCAGCAGCGTTGGGAGGACTAGCGGGAGGGAGACCTACAATGAGCAGTTCTTC.

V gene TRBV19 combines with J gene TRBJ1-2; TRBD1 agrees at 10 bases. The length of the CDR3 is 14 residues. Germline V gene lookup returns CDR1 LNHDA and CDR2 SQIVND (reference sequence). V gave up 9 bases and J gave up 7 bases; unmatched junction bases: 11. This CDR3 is CASARGQGVFGYTF. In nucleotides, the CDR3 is TGTGCCAGCGCTCGTGGACAGGGGGTTTTTGGCTACACCTTC.